Each of the 23 T cell receptor beta chains below was sequenced from the same sample in a study of cytomegalovirus exposure and HLA in healthy donors. In the PCR, 60 Vbeta and 13 Jbeta primers were used. Measured with immunoSEQ multiplex PCR; TCRdb has only the in-frame clones, and not every one. There are roughly 130,000 clones in the sample; roughly 80% occur only once, and approximately 10% lies in the top ten. Sequencing was carried out using PBMCs. These receptors came from a woman aged 45-60 years in good health and CMV-seropositive.

About this clone: The junction departs from the called germline gene at one end, perhaps through a read error. Here the CDR3 DNA reads TGTGCCAGCAGCCCGGGGGACTCCAATAATTCACCCCTCCACTTT. Translation: CASSPGDSNNSPLHF. V and J are TRBV9 and TRBJ1-6; tentatively, D is TRBD1 (5 bases). Germline V CDR1 and CDR2: SGDLS, YYNGEE. CDR3 length: 15 residues. The entire variable domain, with the rest obtained from reference TRBV9 and TRBJ1-6, is as follows: DSGVTQTPKHLITATGQRVTLRCSPRSGDLSVYWYQQSLDQGLQFLIQYYNGEERAKGNILERFSAQQFPDLHSELNLSSLELGDSALYFCASSPGDSNNSPLHFGNGTRLTVT.

This chain links TRBV18 with TRBJ2-7, with TRBD1 matching 8 bases. Germline lookup yields CDR1 KGHSH and CDR2 LQKENI. The CDR3 contains 13 residues. Trimming at V came to 7 bases and at J to 3 bases, leaving 5 bases not matched to a gene. The CDR3: CASWRDRNYEQYF. CDR3 nucleotides: TGTGCCAGCTGGCGGGACAGGAACTACGAGCAGTACTTC.

The rearrangement joins TRBV7-9 to TRBJ1-1; tentatively, D is TRBD1 (5 bases). CDR1 is SEHNR, CDR2 FQNEAQ, per germline (reference sequence). This CDR3 is built from 13 residues. V lost 4 bases, J lost 3 bases, and 9 bases lay in between. The CDR3 loop reads CASSSTAYTEAFF. The CDR3 DNA follows: TGTGCCAGCAGCTCGACAGCATACACTGAAGCTTTCTTT.

The DNA of the CDR3 is TGTGCCAGCAGCGTAGGGGGCAGGGGAGGGACTGAAGCTTTCTTT. This sequence encodes CASSVGGRGGTEAFF. The rearrangement uses TRBV9 and TRBJ1-1, with D possibly being TRBD1 (6 bases). Germline V lookup: CDR1 SGDLS, CDR2 YYNGEE. V lost 0 bases, J lost 5 bases, and 14 bases lay in between. This CDR3 spans 15 amino acids.

V gene TRBV30 combines with J gene TRBJ1-4; D ambiguous. The ends were cut back, 0 bases at V and 3 bases at J, with 11 bases in the middle. Germline CDR1 reads GTSNPN; CDR2 reads SVGIG (reference sequence). This CDR3 has 15 amino acids. The CDR3 nucleotides are TGTGCCTGGAGTGTACAAGCAGGCTCTAATGAAAAACTGTTTTTT. It translates to CAWSVQAGSNEKLFF.

The V call is TRBV19, the J call TRBJ1-2; tentatively, D is TRBD1 (5 bases). Germline loops: CDR1 LNHDA, CDR2 SQIVND (reference sequence). CDR3 length equals 13 residues. The V end lost 7 bases, the J end lost 3 bases, and 12 bases lay between the germline ends. In DNA, the CDR3 is TGTGCCAGTACCGACTGGGGGGACTATGGCTACACCTTC. Translating it yields CASTDWGDYGYTF.

The rearrangement uses TRBV19 and TRBJ2-1; 8 nucleotides line up with TRBD1. The CDR3 is 13 residues long. Germline V gives CDR1 LNHDA, CDR2 SQIVND (reference sequence). The ends lost 8 bases at V and 3 bases at J; junction bases unmatched: 3. The CDR3 reads CASGQGVYNEQFF. The CDR3 DNA reads TGTGCCAGTGGACAGGGTGTCTACAATGAGCAGTTCTTC.

The rearrangement links TRBV9 to TRBJ2-1, with D perhaps matching TRBD2 (5 bases). Trimming cost V 6 bases and J 0 bases, with 19 bases left between them. CDR1 is SGDLS, CDR2 YYNGEE, per germline. This CDR3 has 17 residues. The CDR3 DNA is TGTGCCAGCAACTCCTTTGGCGGGCAGAGCTCCTACAATGAGCAGTTCTTC. This sequence encodes CASNSFGGQSSYNEQFF.

This chain joins TRBV18 and TRBJ2-7, with TRBD2 as a possible D gene (6 bases). Trimming pared 6 bases from V and 1 base from J, leaving 22 bases between. The CDR3 runs 17 residues. Germline lookup yields CDR1 KGHSH and CDR2 LQKENI. CDR3 protein: CASSPRGLQTPSYEQYF. CDR3 nucleotide sequence: TGTGCCAGCTCCCCCCGGGGACTCCAGACACCGTCCTACGAGCAGTACTTC.

The chain couples TRBV7-2 to TRBJ1-2, with a tentative D call TRBD1 (6 bases). Germline values: CDR1 SGHTA, CDR2 FQGNSA. With 4 bases removed from V and 7 bases from J, the gap between germline ends came to 16 bases. CDR3 length: 14 residues. The CDR3, as DNA: TGTGCCAGCAGCTCTAAAGTCGGGGGGCCTGGCTACACCTTC. As protein: CASSSKVGGPGYTF.

This clone was found once. V and J are TRBV7-2 and TRBJ2-1; 9 bases agree with TRBD2. The germline V gene encodes CDR1 SGHTA and CDR2 FQGNSA. V shed 0 bases and J 12 bases; nucleotides not matched to a gene: 15. The CDR3 runs to 17 residues. CDR3 amino acids: CASSLAGRGLAAIVQFF. In DNA form, the CDR3 reads TGTGCCAGCAGCTTAGCCGGGCGGGGACTAGCCGCCATTGTGCAGTTCTTC.

The V gene is TRBV27, the J gene TRBJ1-5, with 7 positions matching TRBD1. This CDR3 has 15 amino acids. Germline V lookup: CDR1 MNHEY, CDR2 SMNVEV (reference sequence). Trimming took 6 bases from V and 2 from J; bases not matched to a gene: 7. The CDR3 spells CASRGYDRGNQPQHF. DNA for the CDR3: TGTGCCAGCAGAGGCTACGACAGGGGCAATCAGCCCCAGCATTTT.

The rearrangement uses TRBV9 and TRBJ2-5; 8 positions match TRBD1. Per germline, CDR1 SGDLS and CDR2 YYNGEE. The length of the CDR3 is 14 residues. J was trimmed by 3 bases and V by 4 bases; bases with no gene match: 5. DNA of the CDR3: TGTGCCAGCAGCCCCTTGACAGGGGAAGAGACCCAGTACTTC. Protein sequence: CASSPLTGEETQYF.

This chain joins TRBV7-2 and TRBJ2-3; TRBD2 is a possible D gene (6 bases). The germline V gene encodes CDR1 SGHTA and CDR2 FQGNSA. The CDR3 sequence is 15 residues long. Trimming took off 6 bases at V and 6 bases at J, with 19 bases between the two ends. The CDR3 reads CASSPGTPSTDTQYF. The CDR3 DNA sequence: TGTGCCAGCAGTCCAGGGACTCCAAGTACGGATACGCAGTATTTT.

The chain is built from TRBV6-5 and TRBJ2-5; a weak D match, TRBD1 (5 bases). The J call may be wrong; the DNA end is better matched by TRBJ2-7. The CDR3 spans 12 residues. Germline V gene sequence: CDR1 MNHEY, CDR2 SVGAGI. This CDR3 reads CASRQGPYEQYF. CDR3 DNA: TGTGCCAGCAGGCAGGGCCCCTACGAGCAGTACTTC.

The chain recombines TRBV7-9 with TRBJ1-6; TRBD1 matches at 8 bases. Germline V gives CDR1 SEHNR, CDR2 FQNEAQ (reference sequence). The CDR3 loop spans 18 amino acids. V shed 3 bases and J 10 bases; nucleotides not matched to a gene: 17. For the CDR3, the DNA is TGTGCCAGCAGCTTTCCGGGACAGGCGACCTCTTTTGGATCACCCCTCCACTTT. It is translated as CASSFPGQATSFGSPLHF. The full variable domain, completed using reference TRBV7-9 and TRBJ1-6, is DTGVSQNPRHKITKRGQNVTFRCDPISEHNRLYWYRQTLGQGPEFLTYFQNEAQLEKSRLLSDRFSAERPKGSFSTLEIQRTEQGDSAMYLCASSFPGQATSFGSPLHFGNGTRLTVT.

The chain links TRBV6-5 to TRBJ1-3, with 7 bases identical to TRBD1. The CDR3 has 15 residues. Germline values: CDR1 MNHEY, CDR2 SVGAGI. V lost 5 bases to trimming and J lost 2 bases; unmatched junction nucleotides: 6. CDR3: CASSPGQEAGNTIYF. DNA for the CDR3: TGTGCCAGCAGTCCCGGACAGGAGGCTGGAAACACCATATATTTT.

The rearrangement links TRBV28 to TRBJ1-5; D is possibly TRBD1 (5 bases). There are 15 residues in the CDR3. The germline V gene has CDR1 MDHEN and CDR2 SYDVKM. Deletions cut 6 bases from V and 2 bases from J, with 14 bases between. CDR3 sequence reads: CASRGRKGGNQPQHF. DNA for the CDR3: TGTGCCAGCAGGGGGCGGAAGGGTGGCAATCAGCCCCAGCATTTT. The variable domain in full, completed from reference TRBV28 and TRBJ1-5, reads DVKVTQSSRYLVKRTGEKVFLECVQDMDHENMFWYRQDPGLGLRLIYFSYDVKMKEKGDIPEGYSVSREKKERFSLILESASTNQTSMYLCASRGRKGGNQPQHFGDGTRLSIL.

The chain is built from TRBV28 and TRBJ1-6; a possible D gene is TRBD1 (6 bases). This CDR3 has 16 amino acids. Per the germline V gene, CDR1 is MDHEN and CDR2 is SYDVKM. The V end was cut by 5 bases, the J end by 9 bases, with 20 bases between. The CDR3 reads CASSPQSDRTRSPLHF. As DNA, the CDR3 is TGTGCCAGCAGTCCGCAATCTGACAGGACGCGTTCACCCCTCCACTTT.

The rearrangement links TRBV4-3 to TRBJ2-7; a possible D gene is TRBD1 (6 bases). V lost 0 bases and J lost 3, with 9 bases in between. The CDR3 totals 14 residues. Looked up from germline, CDR1 is LGHNA and CDR2 is YSLEER. DNA for the CDR3: TGCGCCAGCAGCCAAGAACAGGGCGACTACGAGCAGTACTTC. The encoded protein is CASSQEQGDYEQYF.

The chain carries TRBV28 and TRBJ2-7; tentative D call: TRBD1 (6 bases). In germline, CDR1 is MDHEN, CDR2 SYDVKM. This CDR3 is built from 15 residues. The V and J ends lost 6 bases and 2 bases respectively, with 17 bases between them. The CDR3 region has the DNA TGTGCCAGCAGCCCCACAACCAGGGGTACCTACGAGCAGTACTTC. Residues: CASSPTTRGTYEQYF.

This chain connects TRBV19 to TRBJ1-5, with 7 bases that match TRBD1. The CDR3 covers 15 residues. The V and J ends lost 6 bases and 3 bases, in that order; junction bases with no gene match: 8. Germline values: CDR1 LNHDA, CDR2 SQIVND (reference sequence). CDR3 sequence: CASRDDRDFNQPQHF. As DNA, the CDR3 is TGTGCCAGTAGGGACGACAGGGACTTCAATCAGCCCCAGCATTTT.

This chain uses TRBV7-9 with TRBJ1-6, with D uncertain. This CDR3 has 16 residues. Looked up from germline, CDR1 is SEHNR and CDR2 is FQNEAQ (reference sequence). V lost 6 bases and J lost 10, with 22 bases in between. DNA for the CDR3: TGTGCCAGCAGTTACAACTCCGGAGGAGGGAGATCACCCCTCCACTTT. The encoded protein is CASSYNSGGGRSPLHF.